The next 23 T cell receptor beta chains were all read from a single sample in a study of blood T cell repertoires in COVID-19. Some clones are missing from TCRdb's copy, which holds only in-frame ones; the method was immunoSEQ multiplex PCR. Of some 430,000 clones listed, roughly 88% are singletons. Sample: PBMCs or T cells enriched from blood (not recorded which). The receptors originated from a man younger than 35 who had recovered from COVID-19.

The chain combines TRBV18 with TRBJ1-5; a weak D match, TRBD1 (5 bases). Germline lookup yields CDR1 KGHSH and CDR2 LQKENI. The length of the CDR3 is 16 residues. Trimming left V 1 base short and J 5 bases short, with 15 bases between. The CDR3 nucleotides read TGTGCCAGCTCACCACGAGGAAGGGGAATAGATCAGCCCCAGCATTTT. Protein sequence: CASSPRGRGIDQPQHF.

In this sample, this clone turned up a few times. The chain recombines TRBV19 with TRBJ1-2; TRBD1 matches 7 bases. Trimming removed 10 bases from V and 4 bases from J; junction bases left unmatched: 6. The V gene's germline CDR1 is LNHDA and CDR2 SQIVND (reference sequence). This CDR3 has 12 residues. This CDR3 reads CAKTGCSYGYTF. The DNA of the CDR3 is TGTGCCAAGACAGGGTGCAGCTATGGCTACACCTTC.

J is TRBJ2-2 and V is TRBV9; 10 nucleotides line up with TRBD1. The CDR3 length is 15 residues. The V and J ends lost 5 bases and 4 bases, in that order; junction bases with no gene match: 5. The germline CDR1 and CDR2 sequences are SGDLS and YYNGEE. DNA for the CDR3: TGTGCCAGCAGTGCAGACAGGGGGCCCACCGGGGAGCTGTTTTTT. Translation gives CASSADRGPTGELFF.

This chain connects TRBV6-4 to TRBJ2-6; D unclear. Germline V gene data show CDR1 as MRHNA and CDR2 as SNTAGT. Trimming left V 3 bases short and J 2 bases short, with 5 bases between. This CDR3 region has 14 residues. The CDR3 sequence: CASSDTAGANVLTF. The DNA for the CDR3 is TGTGCCAGCAGTGATACAGCTGGGGCCAACGTCCTGACTTTC.

Turning to this clone: The sample contains more than one DNA sequence encoding this CDR3. This chain links TRBV4-1 with TRBJ2-1; 7 positions agree with TRBD1. The CDR3 consists of 15 residues. Looked up from germline, CDR1 is MGHRA and CDR2 is YSYEKL. Trimming cost V 4 bases and J 1 base; bases outside gene matches: 4. CDR3 loop: CASSPRTGSYNEQFF. The CDR3 coding sequence is TGCGCCAGCAGCCCTAGGACAGGATCCTACAATGAGCAGTTCTTC.

This clone was detected once. The chain has TRBV29-1 and TRBJ2-1; possible D gene TRBD1, 5 bases. The CDR3 covers 13 residues. Trimming stripped 4 bases from V and 6 bases from J, with 13 bases between. The germline V gene has CDR1 SQVTM and CDR2 ANQGSEA. Here the CDR3 reads CSVGQAQGNEQFF. In nucleotides, the CDR3 is TGCAGCGTTGGGCAAGCTCAGGGCAATGAGCAGTTCTTC.

This sequence joins TRBV2 and TRBJ1-5; 7 nucleotides match TRBD1. Germline trimming cut 4 bases from V and 1 base from J; bases unmatched to any gene: 4. The CDR3 consists of 15 residues. The germline V gene encodes CDR1 SNHLY and CDR2 FYNNEI. CDR3 sequence reads: CASSGQGASNQPQHF. The CDR3 region has the DNA TGTGCCAGCAGTGGACAGGGAGCGAGCAATCAGCCCCAGCATTTT.

This chain joins TRBV6-4 and TRBJ1-3; 7 nucleotides match TRBD1. This CDR3 spans 19 amino acids. The germline V gene has CDR1 MRHNA and CDR2 SNTAGT. With 6 bases clipped from V and 0 bases from J, the junction kept 17 bases outside the gene matches. CDR3 bases: TGTGCCAGCAGCCTCAGAGGGCTGGACAGGCCGAGCTCTGGAAACACCATATATTTT. Residues: CASSLRGLDRPSSGNTIYF.

This clone came up once. This sequence joins TRBV19 and TRBJ1-5; D is ambiguous. The CDR3 is made up of 16 amino acids. Germline loops: CDR1 LNHDA, CDR2 SQIVND (reference sequence). The germline V and J ends were trimmed by 6 bases and 2 bases, with 17 bases remaining between them. The CDR3 is CASRPQVDVGNQPQHF. The CDR3 DNA reads TGTGCCAGTAGGCCCCAGGTCGACGTGGGCAATCAGCCCCAGCATTTT.

The V and J genes are TRBV2 and TRBJ2-7, with D maybe TRBD1 (6 bases). In germline, CDR1 is SNHLY, CDR2 FYNNEI. V shed 9 bases and J shed 1 base, with 10 bases lying between them. The CDR3 is 12 amino acids. CDR3 sequence reads: CASRTASYEQYF. Here the CDR3 DNA reads TGTGCCAGTCGGACAGCATCCTACGAGCAGTACTTC.

The count of this clone is one. This rearrangement joins TRBV2 to TRBJ1-2; D is undetermined. V gave up 9 bases and J gave up 5 bases, with 7 bases separating them. Germline V lookup: CDR1 SNHLY, CDR2 FYNNEI. The CDR3 totals 10 residues. The CDR3 sequence is CASGSYGYTF. DNA for the CDR3: TGTGCCAGTGGGAGTTATGGCTACACCTTC.

In this sample, this clone turned up once. V is TRBV19 and J is TRBJ1-5, with 8 bases lining up with TRBD1. Germline V gene sequence: CDR1 LNHDA, CDR2 SQIVND (reference sequence). The CDR3 has 14 residues. The V segment lost 6 bases and the J segment 7 bases; nucleotides outside the gene matches: 8. The CDR3 protein is CASSPGGGGQPQHF. In DNA form, the CDR3 reads TGTGCCAGTAGCCCAGGGGGCGGGGGACAGCCCCAGCATTTT.

The CDR3 DNA sequence: TGCAGTGCTAGTGGGGCGGGGAGGCCCTACGAGCAGTACTTC. Its translation: CSASGAGRPYEQYF. The chain has TRBV20-1 and TRBJ2-7, with D perhaps matching TRBD2 (6 bases). V was shortened by 3 bases and J by 2 bases, with 14 bases between the two germline ends. This CDR3 region has 14 residues. Germline loops: CDR1 DFQATT, CDR2 SNEGSKA (reference sequence).

The chain couples TRBV28 to TRBJ2-7; a possible D gene is TRBD2 (5 bases). Per the germline V gene, CDR1 is MDHEN and CDR2 is SYDVKM. Trimming cost V 6 bases and J 1 base, with 16 bases left between them. The CDR3 contains 15 residues. In DNA, the CDR3 is TGTGCCAGCAGCCGGGGTGACACCCTGTCCTACGAGCAGTACTTC. Translating it yields CASSRGDTLSYEQYF.

This chain connects TRBV27 to TRBJ2-7; D might be TRBD1 (6 bases). Germline assignment: CDR1 MNHEY and CDR2 SMNVEV (reference sequence). V was pared by 4 bases and J by 4 bases, with 17 bases between. The CDR3 runs to 15 residues. The CDR3 spells CASSYKDRKLYEQYF. The CDR3 DNA reads TGTGCCAGCAGTTATAAGGACAGAAAGTTATACGAGCAGTACTTC.

The V call is TRBV18, the J call TRBJ2-1; the D gene is possibly TRBD2 (5 bases). The CDR3 runs 15 residues. V lost 5 bases to trimming and J lost 0 bases, with 11 bases between them. CDR1 and CDR2 from the germline V gene are KGHSH and LQKENI. CDR3 region: CASSVLGVSYNEQFF. In DNA form, the CDR3 reads TGTGCCAGCTCAGTTCTCGGGGTCTCCTACAATGAGCAGTTCTTC.

Concerning this clone itself: The sample holds other DNA sequences that translate to the same CDR3. V gene TRBV6-5 combines with J gene TRBJ1-3; TRBD1 aligns across 7 bases. CDR1 MNHEY and CDR2 SVGAGI come from the germline V gene. The CDR3 contains 15 residues. V gave up 5 bases and J gave up 0 bases; unmatched junction bases: 4. CDR3: CASSRGQDSGNTIYF. The CDR3 DNA sequence: TGTGCCAGCAGTCGCGGACAGGACTCTGGAAACACCATATATTTT.

V is TRBV20-1 and J is TRBJ1-5, with a weak D call TRBD1 (5 bases). The CDR3 spans 15 residues. CDR1 is DFQATT, CDR2 SNEGSKA, per germline (reference sequence). The ends were cut back, 3 bases at V and 6 bases at J, with 18 bases in the middle. The CDR3 DNA reads TGCAGTGCTAGTTCTCCGGGGGACCCAGGTCAGCCCCAGCATTTT. Its protein product is CSASSPGDPGQPQHF.

The CDR3 sequence is CASSEIWGRHSPLHF. CDR3 DNA sequence: TGTGCCAGCAGCGAAATCTGGGGGCGGCATTCACCCCTCCACTTT. The chain is built from TRBV6-2 or TRBV6-3 and TRBJ1-6, with D possibly TRBD1 on 6 matching bases. The CDR3 covers 15 residues. Trimming removed 6 bases at V and 8 bases at J, with 17 bases between. Germline CDR1 is MNHEY and CDR2 is SVGEGT.

The gene calls are TRBV30 and TRBJ1-6; TRBD1 is a possible D gene (5 bases). V was clipped by 1 base and J by 10 bases, with 11 bases between them. This CDR3 spans 13 amino acids. From germline, CDR1 is GTSNPN and CDR2 SVGIG (reference sequence). The CDR3 loop is CAWSEGAGSPLHF. The CDR3 nucleotides read TGTGCCTGGAGTGAAGGGGCAGGGTCACCCCTCCACTTT.

V gene TRBV4-1 combines with J gene TRBJ2-1; D ambiguous. CDR1 is MGHRA, CDR2 YSYEKL, per germline. The CDR3 sequence is 17 residues long. V gave up 0 bases and J gave up 5 bases, with 17 bases separating them. CDR3 residues: CASSQEGWQGPHNEQFF. In nucleotides, the CDR3 is TGCGCCAGCAGCCAAGAGGGCTGGCAAGGCCCCCACAATGAGCAGTTCTTC.

For this clone: This sample includes further DNA sequences coding for the same CDR3. The chain links TRBV5-1 to TRBJ1-3; no clear D gene. The V gene's germline CDR1 is SGHRS and CDR2 YFSETQ. The length of the CDR3 is 13 residues. The ends were cut back, 1 base at V and 4 bases at J, with 6 bases in the middle. The CDR3 loop is CASSLTTGNTIYF. The CDR3 DNA is TGCGCCAGCAGCTTGACAACCGGAAACACCATATATTTT. Full variable domain (outside the CDR3, taken from reference TRBV5-1 and TRBJ1-3): KAGVTQTPRYLIKTRGQQVTLSCSPISGHRSVSWYQQTPGQGLQFLFEYFSETQRNKGNFPGRFSGRQFSNSRSEMNVSTLELGDSALYLCASSLTTGNTIYFGEGSWLTVV.

The chain combines TRBV7-2 with TRBJ2-1; 12 nucleotides line up with TRBD2. There are 16 residues in the CDR3. Germline assignment: CDR1 SGHTA and CDR2 FQGNSA. J was trimmed by 7 bases and V by 0 bases; bases with no gene match: 4. The CDR3 nucleotides are TGTGCCAGCAGCTTAGCAGCGACTAGCGGGAGAAATGAGCAGTTCTTC. Translated, it gives CASSLAATSGRNEQFF.